A single sample gave rise to the 14 T cell receptor beta chains below, sequenced in a study of OX40 agonist ivuxolimab in advanced cancers. TCRdb's copy holds only in-frame clones and misses some; the assay was immunoSEQ multiplex PCR. Here the sample spans about 60,000 clones, approximately 90% being singletons. The specimen was CD4+ or CD8+ T cells sorted from blood, collected in a trial of the OX40 agonist ivuxolimab. The receptors stem from an adult with an advanced solid tumor such as melanoma, head and neck, liver or kidney cancer.

The J gene is TRBJ2-3, the V gene TRBV7-3; D unresolved. The V end was cut by 0 bases, the J end by 4 bases, with 5 bases between. Looked up from germline, CDR1 is SGHTA and CDR2 is FQGTGA. CDR3 length: 13 amino acids. This CDR3 reads CASSLTYSDTQYF. The CDR3 DNA reads as TGTGCCAGCAGCTTAACTTACTCAGATACGCAGTATTTT.

Here the CDR3 reads CAWGRNQPQHF. For the CDR3, the DNA is TGTGCCTGGGGTAGGAATCAGCCCCAGCATTTT. The V gene is TRBV30, the J gene TRBJ1-5; no reliable D call. The CDR3 runs to 11 residues. V dropped 5 bases and J dropped 4 bases, with 6 bases sitting between them. Germline V gene sequence: CDR1 GTSNPN, CDR2 SVGIG (reference sequence).

This chain's CDR3 is CASSVAQTVNYGYTF. The DNA for the CDR3 is TGTGCCAGCAGCGTAGCCCAGACAGTCAACTATGGCTACACCTTC. The chain combines TRBV9 with TRBJ1-2, with D possibly being TRBD1 (5 bases). V was cut by 0 bases and J by 2 bases, with 11 bases left in between. Germline CDR1 is SGDLS and CDR2 is YYNGEE. The CDR3 sequence is 15 residues long.

The J gene is TRBJ2-1, the V gene TRBV6-5; 8 positions match TRBD1. CDR1 is MNHEY, CDR2 SVGAGI, per germline. Unmatched junction bases numbered 8, after V lost 4 bases and J lost 12 bases. CDR3 length: 13 amino acids. The CDR3 protein is CASSWGTGRGQFF. The CDR3 nucleotides read TGTGCCAGCAGTTGGGGGACAGGTCGTGGGCAGTTCTTC.

This clone was counted between two and nine times. The chain combines TRBV27 with TRBJ1-1; 7 bases align to TRBD1. The CDR3 runs to 14 residues. CDR1 and CDR2 (germline): MNHEY, SMNVEV (reference sequence). V gave up 3 bases and J gave up 10 bases; unmatched junction bases: 11. The CDR3 sequence is CASSFSGGRGRAFF. CDR3 DNA: TGTGCCAGCAGTTTTTCGGGTGGTAGGGGGCGAGCTTTCTTT.

This rearrangement joins TRBV5-6 to TRBJ2-7; TRBD1 agrees at 8 bases. This CDR3 spans 14 amino acids. V trimming: 5 bases; J trimming: 3 bases; junction bases outside the gene matches: 7. CDR1 and CDR2 from the germline V gene are SGHDT and YYEEEE. CDR3 loop: CASSPGTGLYEQYF. For the CDR3, the DNA is TGTGCCAGCAGTCCCGGGACAGGTCTCTACGAGCAGTACTTC.

The rearrangement uses TRBV6-5 and TRBJ2-7; D is unclear. The CDR3 consists of 12 residues. Trimming cost V 6 bases and J 2 bases, with 8 bases left between them. Looked up from germline, CDR1 is MNHEY and CDR2 is SVGAGI. CDR3 in DNA: TGTGCCAGCAGCAAAAGGGCCTACGAGCAGTACTTC. Translation gives CASSKRAYEQYF.

This chain links TRBV18 with TRBJ2-6; 9 bases match TRBD1. The CDR3 runs to 17 residues. The trim removed 1 base at V and 3 bases at J, leaving 4 bases unmatched. The V gene's germline CDR1 is KGHSH and CDR2 LQKENI. The CDR3 nucleotides are TGTGCCAGCTCACCACTACAGGGGGCAAGTGGGGCCAACGTCCTGACTTTC. The encoded protein is CASSPLQGASGANVLTF.

The chain is built from TRBV7-2 and TRBJ2-7; possibly TRBD2 for D (5 bases). This CDR3 has 15 amino acids. Trimming pared 1 base from V and 0 bases from J, leaving 10 bases between. Germline V gene data show CDR1 as SGHTA and CDR2 as FQGNSA. The chain's CDR3 is CASSLVRADSYEQYF. The CDR3 region has the DNA TGTGCCAGCAGCTTAGTGAGAGCGGACTCCTACGAGCAGTACTTC. The full variable domain, rest sourced from reference TRBV7-2 and TRBJ2-7, is GAGVSQSPSNKVTEKGKDVELRCDPISGHTALYWYRQSLGQGLEFLIYFQGNSAPDKSGLPSDRFSAERTGGSVSTLTIQRTQQEDSAVYLCASSLVRADSYEQYFGPGTRLTVT.

The chain combines TRBV5-1 with TRBJ1-3; D remains ambiguous. Between the trimmed V and J ends, which lost 0 bases and 2 bases, there was a span of 9 bases. CDR1 is SGHRS, CDR2 YFSETQ, per germline. This CDR3 comprises 15 residues. The CDR3 reads CASSLAFVAGNTIYF. As DNA, the CDR3 is TGCGCCAGCAGCTTGGCCTTCGTCGCTGGAAACACCATATATTTT.

The CDR3 here is CSGTEGNTIYF. CDR3 in DNA: TGCAGTGGTACCGAGGGGAACACCATATATTTT. The V gene is TRBV20-1, the J gene TRBJ1-3; tentatively, D is TRBD1 (5 bases). V lost 7 bases and J 7 bases, leaving 11 bases between the germline ends. CDR1 and CDR2 (germline): DFQATT, SNEGSKA (reference sequence). The CDR3 is 11 residues long.

J is TRBJ1-2 and V is TRBV18; the match to TRBD1 covers 8 bases. The ends lost 3 bases at V and 6 bases at J; junction bases unmatched: 12. The CDR3 loop spans 16 amino acids. The V gene's germline CDR1 is KGHSH and CDR2 LQKENI. The CDR3 loop reads CASSPAAVTGDDGYTF. For the CDR3, the DNA is TGTGCCAGCTCACCGGCGGCAGTGACAGGGGATGATGGCTACACCTTC.

The chain couples TRBV6-6 to TRBJ1-5; possibly TRBD1 for D (5 bases). V dropped 2 bases and J dropped 7 bases, with 9 bases sitting between them. CDR1 is MNHNY, CDR2 SVGAGI, per germline (reference sequence). This CDR3 spans 13 amino acids. The CDR3, as DNA: TGTGCCAGCAGTTACGGGGGGGGGCAGCCCCAGCATTTT. Encoded protein: CASSYGGGQPQHF.

J is TRBJ2-3 and V is TRBV27; 10 bases agree with TRBD2. Germline CDR1 MNHEY, CDR2 SMNVEV (reference sequence). This CDR3 spans 19 amino acids. J lost 3 bases, V lost 1 base, and 13 bases had no gene match. The CDR3 nucleotides are TGTGCCAGCAGTTTATTCTCGGTCGGGGCTAGCGGGAGTACAGATACGCAGTATTTT. Amino acids: CASSLFSVGASGSTDTQYF.